These 12 T cell receptor beta chains were sequenced from one sample in a study of CD8+ T cells in alopecia areata. Following extraction, RNA underwent reverse transcription to cDNA, which served as the sequencing template. The table came from immunoSEQ multiplex PCR; TCRdb's copy has only in-frame clones and leaves some out. The sample contains 200,000 to 300,000 clones, none occurring once; roughly 1.2% lies in the top ten. A sort of pooled cutaneous lymph node cells used CD4, CD8alpha, NKG2D, NKG2ACE and other stains. The sample comprised CD4+ T cells sorted from a lymph node. These receptors all stem from a C3H/HeJ mouse with alopecia areata. The MHC haplotype recorded for the strain is H2-k.

This clone was counted a few times. All gene names here are mouse names. The CDR3 end falls 4 residues outside the read, so it is completed with the germline J gene. Other DNA sequences in this sample translate to the same CDR3. The chain uses TRBV13-1 and TRBJ1-2; D not resolved. CDR3 length: 13 amino acids. Germline CDR1 and CDR2: NSHNY and SYGAGN. Trimming took off 3 bases at V and 0 bases at J, with 6 bases between the two ends. CDR3 DNA (partial): TGTGCCAGCAGTGCACAGACAAACTCC. Its protein is CASSAQTNS. The entire CDR3 sequence reads CASSAQTNSDYTF.

About this clone: Gene names denote mouse genes. The sequenced fragment ends 4 residues before the CDR3 boundary, so the rest is inferred from the germline J gene. Other DNA sequences from this sample encode an identical CDR3 as well. V usage is TRBV5 and J usage is TRBJ2-7, with TRBD2 matching over 7 bases. The V and J ends lost 0 bases and 3 bases, in that order; junction bases with no gene match: 2. Germline V gene sequence: CDR1 LGHNA, CDR2 YNLKQL (reference sequence). The CDR3 runs 14 residues. The DNA read from the CDR3 is TGTGCCAGCAGCCAAGATCTGGGGGTCTAT. Protein product: CASSQDLGVY. The whole CDR3 protein reads CASSQDLGVYEQYF.

This clone was picked up many times. Genes here carry mouse names. The sequence runs out 4 residues before the end of the CDR3; the remainder is reconstructed from the germline J gene. Other DNA sequences within the sample encode an identical CDR3. The chain links TRBV19 to TRBJ2-1, with D possibly TRBD1 on 5 matching bases. Per germline, CDR1 FNHDT and CDR2 SITEND (reference sequence). The V end lost 5 bases, the J end lost 1 base, and 7 bases lay between the germline ends. This CDR3 comprises 13 residues. The CDR3 DNA, read in part, is TGTGCCAGCAGGGACAAAAACTATGCT. This translates into CASRDKNYA. The full CDR3 sequence reads CASRDKNYAEQFF.

This clone occurred a few times. The gene symbols are mouse symbols. The read finishes 4 residues shy of the CDR3 end, and the germline J gene is used to complete it. The sample holds other DNA sequences that translate to the same CDR3. The chain has TRBV13-2 and TRBJ2-1, with 9 bases identical to TRBD2. J lost 5 bases, V lost 0 bases, and 0 bases had no gene match. From germline, CDR1 is NNHNN and CDR2 SYGAGS (reference sequence). The CDR3 is 14 amino acids. The sequenced part of the CDR3 DNA is TGTGCCAGCGGTGATGGGACTGGGGATGCT. It encodes CASGDGTGDA. The full CDR3 protein is CASGDGTGDAEQFF.

Worth noting for this clone: Mouse gene names apply. The CDR3 is CASSQDTWGVNTGQLYF. CDR3 DNA (partial): TGTGCCAGCAGCCAAGATACCTGGGGGGTAAACACCGGG. This sequence joins TRBV5 and TRBJ2-2; 8 bases map to TRBD2. Read coverage stops 4 residues before the CDR3 terminus; the germline J gene supplies the remainder. This CDR3 comprises 17 residues. V was clipped by 0 bases and J by 1 base; unmatched bases: 4. Germline CDR1 and CDR2: LGHNA and YNLKQL (reference sequence).

This clone was observed a handful of times. Mouse germline and gene names are used. Read data end 4 residues before the CDR3 end; the end is taken from the germline J gene. This sequence joins TRBV13-3 and TRBJ2-5; TRBD2 matches 8 bases. Looked up from germline, CDR1 is NNHDY and CDR2 is SYVADS. This CDR3 region has 14 residues. J was trimmed by 2 bases and V by 4 bases; bases with no gene match: 3. Partial CDR3 DNA: TGTGCCAGCAGTTGGGGGGGGATCCAAGAC. Its translation: CASSWGGIQD. The CDR3 as a whole reads CASSWGGIQDTQYF.

This clone has just a few counts. Here the gene names and germline are mouse. The observed sequence ends 4 residues before the CDR3 terminus, with the missing tail filled in from the germline J gene. The gene calls are TRBV31 and TRBJ2-3; D gene ambiguous. The V end lost 0 bases, the J end lost 0 bases, and 7 bases lay between the germline ends. Per germline, CDR1 GKSSPN and CDR2 SITVG. The CDR3 extends over 14 amino acids. The DNA read from the CDR3 is TGTGCCTGGAGTCTGGCAGCTAGTGCAGAA. Residues: CAWSLAASAE. The CDR3 reads in full as CAWSLAASAETLYF.

This clone has only a few counts. The genes are named according to mouse. The CDR3 goes on 4 residues after the read ends, and that part is filled in from the germline J gene. The chain has TRBV17 and TRBJ2-1; perhaps TRBD2 as D (7 bases). The length of the CDR3 is 14 residues. V dropped 1 base and J dropped 3 bases, with 7 bases sitting between them. Germline lookup yields CDR1 MNHDT and CDR2 YYDKIL. The sequenced CDR3 bases are TGTGCTAGCAGTAGAGGGGGGGCCTATGCT. Its protein is CASSRGGAYA. The CDR3 reads in full as CASSRGGAYAEQFF.

A note on this clone: The gene names given are mouse names. Read sequence stops 4 residues before the CDR3 end, and the germline J gene provides the missing end. The rearrangement uses TRBV13-1 and TRBJ2-1, with a weak D call TRBD2 (7 bases). The germline V gene has CDR1 NSHNY and CDR2 SYGAGN. This CDR3 comprises 11 residues. CDR3 DNA (partial): TGTGCCAGCAGAGGGGGGCCT. Protein: CASRGGP. The CDR3 in full is CASRGGPEQFF.

This clone appeared a few times. Gene names and germline match the mouse. The read stops 4 residues short of the end of the CDR3; the missing end is completed from the germline J gene. The same CDR3 is also encoded by other DNA sequences in this sample. The chain employs TRBV5 and TRBJ2-3, with D perhaps TRBD2 (5 bases). Germline assignment: CDR1 LGHNA and CDR2 YNLKQL (reference sequence). The CDR3 spans 14 residues. V was pared by 0 bases and J by 1 base, with 5 bases between. The part of the CDR3 DNA that was read is TGTGCCAGCAGCCAAGACTGGGGTGCAGAA. Protein: CASSQDWGAE. The whole CDR3 sequence reads CASSQDWGAETLYF.

As for this clone: This may arise from a read error, as a much more abundant clone is one base away. All gene names here are mouse names. The sequence runs out 4 residues before the end of the CDR3; the remainder is reconstructed from the germline J gene. The genes are TRBV13-3 and TRBJ1-1; no clear D gene. Trimming removed 0 bases at V and 0 bases at J, with 3 bases between. Germline assignment: CDR1 NNHDY and CDR2 SYVADS. This CDR3 contains 13 residues. The CDR3 loop reads CASSDVQNTEVFF. The CDR3 DNA, read in part, is TGTGCCAGCAGTGATGTACAGAACACA.

This clone was seen more than once but under ten times. The gene names given are mouse names. The read falls 4 residues short of the CDR3 end, and the missing part is taken from the germline J gene. This chain links TRBV13-1 with TRBJ2-7; 10 nucleotides match TRBD2. The CDR3 sequence is 15 residues long. Unmatched junction bases numbered 3, after V lost 0 bases and J lost 3 bases. Germline-derived CDR1 and CDR2 are NSHNY and SYGAGN. The sequenced part of the CDR3 DNA is TGTGCCAGCAGTGATGCCACTGGGGGGGTCTAT. This translates into CASSDATGGVY. The whole CDR3 region reads CASSDATGGVYEQYF.